This paragraph covers one T cell receptor (beta chain) sequence. The clone's antigen remains unknown. The read terminates 3 residues ahead of where the CDR3 ends, so the germline J gene completes it. TCR beta CDR3 regions were amplified by multiplex PCR using the immunoSEQ assay from an average of approximately 1,200 ng genomic DNA per sample. The assay corrected primer bias using a complete synthetic TCR repertoire to establish an amplification baseline. Amplicons were sequenced on the Illumina platform. In the paper's pipeline: Sequence errors were corrected by clustering with frequency ratios and a modified nearest-neighbor algorithm, and the sequences were then analyzed in the immunoSEQ Analyzer using IMGT gene definitions. At each rarefaction depth, TCR richness and evenness were averaged across 20 rarefaction repeats, and any sample with fewer sequences than the depth was left out. Wilcoxon rank sum tests with FDR correction were used to compare V, D and J gene relative abundances between the groups. Blinded duplicates gave an intraclass correlation of around 95% for TCR richness and an average of about 74% across over 55 gene segments. TCRdb mirrors the immuneACCESS table, restricted to in-frame sequences. Some clones are absent from its copies; in checked studies, under half trace to an unresolved V gene, and the reason for the others is unknown. From that table come the V and J calls and clone size; the DNA was used to work out D and trimming. The sample's clone listing holds fewer than 15,000 clones. The ten largest clones add up to 10% of the sample.

From the cysteine through the phenylalanine, the CDR3 covers 15 amino acids. Only the CDR3 bases that were read are kept: 36 of them, in frame from base 1. Clipping removes 7 bases from V and 4 bases from J, with 7 as the unmatched junction base count. CDR1 DFQATT and CDR2 SNEGSKA are derived from the germline V gene (reference sequence). Every participant had a single incident cervical HPV16 infection, and women with prevalent HPV16 infections were excluded. Cervical HPV DNA was detected by MY09/MY11 PCR, and genotyping was performed by dot-blot hybridization. Approximately 16 mL of heparinized blood were centrifuged, and the buffy coat was aliquoted, frozen at -30°C, then stored at -80°C. QIAGEN kits were used to extract genomic DNA from the buffy coat specimens. The sample belongs to a study of T cells in women clearing cervical HPV infection listed by TCRdb under 2018. Some background on the complete study: The cases were 25 to 30 women with histologically confirmed HPV16-related CIN3 or worse, and 2 of those women had invasive cancers. The controls were about 26 women whose single incident HPV16 infection cleared within 12 months with no development of precancer or cancer. Blood from cases was collected at the visit where the lesion was first found, while blood from controls was collected once the infection could no longer be detected. Among cases, blood sampling came a median of approximately 150 days after lesion detection, with an interquartile range of about 85 to 220 days. Since HLA typing was available for only a few women, HLA type could not be ruled out as a confounder. This exploratory proof-of-principle case-control study, nested within the Guanacaste HPV Natural History Study in Costa Rica, compared TCR repertoires among women with different cervical HPV16 outcomes. Cases were matched to controls by age within five years and by the year the sample was collected. Median age was about 32 years in cases versus 38 to 45 in controls, and baseline characteristics did not differ significantly. The parent cohort enrolled roughly 9,300 women aged 18 or older in Guanacaste, Costa Rica, in about 1992 to 1994 and followed the women for six to eight years. As quality controls, five blinded duplicates were added to each group, bringing the total to roughly 60 samples made up of some 50 participants and 10 or so replicates. General findings and caveats noted by the study authors: Cases were distinguished from controls with an estimated AUC of roughly 0.79 by random forest classifiers combining richness and V gene abundances. Because of the cross-sectional design, the study could not determine whether the associations came before infection or resulted from infection, and neither effector/memory subsets nor HPV-specific T cells were isolated. Because the number of T cells in each sample was unknown, differences in richness could reflect differing T-cell content rather than repertoire biology. TRBV6-7 relative abundance was lower in cases than in controls (roughly 0.12% versus 0.17%; Bonferroni P = 0.0008). Across sequencing depths, CIN3+ cases showed significantly higher TCR repertoire richness than controls, but evenness did not differ between the groups.

The sample comprised blood buffy coat. The origin of this receptor is a woman between 18 and 69 years old with a cervical HPV16 infection that either progressed to CIN3+ or cleared (not recorded which). This chain is built from TRBV20-1 and TRBJ2-2, with TRBD2 matching 12 junction bases. The covered CDR3 bases are TGCAGTGGCGCGACTAGCGGGGGACCCACCGGGGAG. Its protein product is CSGATSGGPTGE. The full CDR3 protein reads CSGATSGGPTGELFF.